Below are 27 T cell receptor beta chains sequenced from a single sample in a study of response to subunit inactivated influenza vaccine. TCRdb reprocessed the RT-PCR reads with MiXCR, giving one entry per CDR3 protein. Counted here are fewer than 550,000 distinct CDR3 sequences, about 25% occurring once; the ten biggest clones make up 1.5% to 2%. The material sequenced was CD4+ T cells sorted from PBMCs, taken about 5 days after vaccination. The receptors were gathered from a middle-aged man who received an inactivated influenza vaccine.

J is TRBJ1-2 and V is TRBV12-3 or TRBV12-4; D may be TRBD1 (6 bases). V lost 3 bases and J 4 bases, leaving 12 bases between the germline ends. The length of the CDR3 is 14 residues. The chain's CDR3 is CASSFRQDIYGYTF. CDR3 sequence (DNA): TGTGCCAGCAGTTTTCGACAGGACATCTATGGCTACACCTTC.

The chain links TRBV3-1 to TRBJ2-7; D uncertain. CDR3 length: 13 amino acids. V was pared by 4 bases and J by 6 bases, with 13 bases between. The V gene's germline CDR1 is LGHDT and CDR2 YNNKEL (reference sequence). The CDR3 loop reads CASSLMIYTEQYF. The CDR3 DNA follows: TGTGCCAGCAGCCTTATGATATATACCGAGCAGTACTTC.

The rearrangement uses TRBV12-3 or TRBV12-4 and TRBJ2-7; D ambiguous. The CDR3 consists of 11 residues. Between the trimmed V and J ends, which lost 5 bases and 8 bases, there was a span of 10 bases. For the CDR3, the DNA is TGTGCCAGCAGTCGTTCCACAAAGCAGTACTTC. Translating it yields CASSRSTKQYF.

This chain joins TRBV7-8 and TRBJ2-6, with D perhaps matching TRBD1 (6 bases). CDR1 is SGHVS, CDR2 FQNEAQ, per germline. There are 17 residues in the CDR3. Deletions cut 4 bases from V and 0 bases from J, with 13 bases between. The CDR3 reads CASSSSRGTSGANVLTF. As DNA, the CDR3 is TGTGCCAGCAGCTCCTCCAGGGGAACCTCTGGGGCCAACGTCCTGACTTTC.

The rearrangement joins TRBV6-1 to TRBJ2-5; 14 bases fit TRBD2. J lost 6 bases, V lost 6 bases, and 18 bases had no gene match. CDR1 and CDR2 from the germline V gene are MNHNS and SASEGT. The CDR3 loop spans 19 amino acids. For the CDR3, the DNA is TGTGCCAGCAGCGCCCCGGGACTAGCGGGAGAGATGGTGAAGAAGACCCAGTACTTC. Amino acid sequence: CASSAPGLAGEMVKKTQYF.

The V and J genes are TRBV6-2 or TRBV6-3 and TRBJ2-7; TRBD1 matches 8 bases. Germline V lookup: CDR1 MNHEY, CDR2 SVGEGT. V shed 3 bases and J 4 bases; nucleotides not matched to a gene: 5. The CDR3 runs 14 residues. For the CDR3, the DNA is TGTGCCAGCAGTTATACGACAGGGGCATACGAGCAGTACTTC. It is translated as CASSYTTGAYEQYF.

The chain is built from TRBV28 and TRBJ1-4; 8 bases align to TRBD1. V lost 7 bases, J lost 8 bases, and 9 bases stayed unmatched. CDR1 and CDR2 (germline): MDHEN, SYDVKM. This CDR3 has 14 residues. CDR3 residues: CASTLTGAGEKLFF. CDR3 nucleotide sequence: TGTGCCAGCACCCTGACAGGGGCAGGGGAAAAACTGTTTTTT.

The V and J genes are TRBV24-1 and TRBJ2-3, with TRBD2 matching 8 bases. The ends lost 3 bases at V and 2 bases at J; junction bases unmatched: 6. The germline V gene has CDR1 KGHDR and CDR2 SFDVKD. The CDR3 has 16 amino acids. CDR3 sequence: CATSDPRGASTDTQYF. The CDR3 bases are TGTGCCACCAGTGATCCGCGGGGGGCCTCCACAGATACGCAGTATTTT.

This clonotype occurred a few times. The CDR3 bases are TGTGCCAGCAGTGGGGGTAACTCAAATGAGCAGTTCTTC. This translates into CASSGGNSNEQFF. V and J are TRBV2 and TRBJ2-1; no definite D call. Trimming took off 4 bases at V and 7 bases at J, with 11 bases between the two ends. CDR3 length equals 13 residues. Germline V CDR1 and CDR2: SNHLY, FYNNEI.

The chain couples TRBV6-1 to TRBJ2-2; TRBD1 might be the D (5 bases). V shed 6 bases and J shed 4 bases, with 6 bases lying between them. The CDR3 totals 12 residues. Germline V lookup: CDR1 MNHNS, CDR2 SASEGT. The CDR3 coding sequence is TGTGCCAGCAGGGACACCACCGGGGAGCTGTTTTTT. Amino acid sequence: CASRDTTGELFF.

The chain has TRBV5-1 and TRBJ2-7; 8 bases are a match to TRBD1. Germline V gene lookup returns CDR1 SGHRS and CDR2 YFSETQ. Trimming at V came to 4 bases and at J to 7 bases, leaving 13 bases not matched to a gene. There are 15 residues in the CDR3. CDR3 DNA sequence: TGCGCCAGCAGCGGAACCGGGACAGGTTTGGGGGAGCAGTACTTC. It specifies CASSGTGTGLGEQYF.

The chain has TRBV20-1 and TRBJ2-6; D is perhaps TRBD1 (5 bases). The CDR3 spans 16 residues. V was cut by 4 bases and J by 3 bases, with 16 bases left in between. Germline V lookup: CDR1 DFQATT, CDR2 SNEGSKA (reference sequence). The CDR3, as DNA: TGCAGTGCTAAACCCGGCAGGGCACGTGGGGCCAACGTCCTGACTTTC. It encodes CSAKPGRARGANVLTF.

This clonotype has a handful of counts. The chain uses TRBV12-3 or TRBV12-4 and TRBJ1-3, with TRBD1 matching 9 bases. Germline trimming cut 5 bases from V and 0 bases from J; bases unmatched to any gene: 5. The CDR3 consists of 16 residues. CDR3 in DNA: TGTGCCAGCAGTCCACGACAGGGGGTCTCTGGAAACACCATATATTTT. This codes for CASSPRQGVSGNTIYF.

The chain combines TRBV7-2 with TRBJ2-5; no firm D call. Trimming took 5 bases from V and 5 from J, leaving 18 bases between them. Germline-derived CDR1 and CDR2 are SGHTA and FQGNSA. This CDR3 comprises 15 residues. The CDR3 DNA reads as TGTGCCAGCAGCCCTAATTTGGGATCTAGGGAGACCCAGTACTTC. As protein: CASSPNLGSRETQYF.

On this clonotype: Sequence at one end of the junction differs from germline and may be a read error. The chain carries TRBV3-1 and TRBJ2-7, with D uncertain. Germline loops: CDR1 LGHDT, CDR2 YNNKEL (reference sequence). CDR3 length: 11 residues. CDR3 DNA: TGTGCCAGCAGGCAAGACCACGAGCAGTACTTC. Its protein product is CASRQDHEQYF.

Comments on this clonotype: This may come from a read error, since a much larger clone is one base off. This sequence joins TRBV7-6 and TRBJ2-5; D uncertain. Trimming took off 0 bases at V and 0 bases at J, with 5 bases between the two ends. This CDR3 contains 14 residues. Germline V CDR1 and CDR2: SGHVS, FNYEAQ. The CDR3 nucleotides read TGTGCCAGCAGCTTAGCAACAGACCAAGAGACCCAGTACTTC. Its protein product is CASSLATDQETQYF.

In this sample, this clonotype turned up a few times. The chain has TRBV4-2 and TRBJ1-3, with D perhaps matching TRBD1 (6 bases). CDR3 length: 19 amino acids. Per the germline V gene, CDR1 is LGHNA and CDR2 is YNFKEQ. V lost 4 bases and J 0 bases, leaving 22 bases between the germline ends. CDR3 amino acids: CASSPELYRVPSSGNTIYF. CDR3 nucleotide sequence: TGTGCCAGCAGCCCCGAACTTTACAGGGTGCCGAGCTCTGGAAACACCATATATTTT.

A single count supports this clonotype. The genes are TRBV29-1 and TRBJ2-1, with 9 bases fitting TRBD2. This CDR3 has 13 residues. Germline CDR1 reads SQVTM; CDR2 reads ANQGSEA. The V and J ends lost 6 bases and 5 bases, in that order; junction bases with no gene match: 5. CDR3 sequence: CSVDRTSDNEQFF. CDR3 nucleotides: TGCAGCGTAGACCGGACTAGCGACAATGAGCAGTTCTTC.

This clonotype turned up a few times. Here the CDR3 DNA reads TGCGCCAGCAGCTTCTCGGGACAGCGCTATGGCTACACCTTC. Translation: CASSFSGQRYGYTF. V gene TRBV5-1 combines with J gene TRBJ1-2; 7 positions agree with TRBD1. Germline V gene lookup returns CDR1 SGHRS and CDR2 YFSETQ. The CDR3 loop spans 14 amino acids. J was trimmed by 4 bases and V by 2 bases; bases with no gene match: 5.

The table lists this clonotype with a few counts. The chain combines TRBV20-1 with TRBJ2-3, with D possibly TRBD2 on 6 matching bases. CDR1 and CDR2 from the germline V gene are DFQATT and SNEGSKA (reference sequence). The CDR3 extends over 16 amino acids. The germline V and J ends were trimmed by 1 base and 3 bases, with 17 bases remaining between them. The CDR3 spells CSARADGRSRTDTQYF. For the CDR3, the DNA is TGCAGTGCTAGAGCGGACGGGAGAAGTAGGACAGATACGCAGTATTTT.

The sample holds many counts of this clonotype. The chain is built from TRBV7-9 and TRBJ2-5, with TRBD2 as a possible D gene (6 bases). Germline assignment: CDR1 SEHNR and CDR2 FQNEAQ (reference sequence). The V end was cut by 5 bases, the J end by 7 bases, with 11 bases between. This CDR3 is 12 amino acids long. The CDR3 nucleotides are TGTGCCAGCAGCAAGATGGAGGGGACCCAGTACTTC. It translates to CASSKMEGTQYF.

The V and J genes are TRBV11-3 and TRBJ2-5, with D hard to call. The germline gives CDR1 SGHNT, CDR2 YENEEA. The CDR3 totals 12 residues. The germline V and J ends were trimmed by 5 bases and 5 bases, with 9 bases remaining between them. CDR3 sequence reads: CASSASMETQYF. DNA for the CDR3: TGTGCCAGCAGCGCCTCTATGGAGACCCAGTACTTC. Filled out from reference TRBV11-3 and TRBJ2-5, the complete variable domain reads EAGVVQSPRYKIIEKKQPVAFWCNPISGHNTLYWYLQNLGQGPELLIRYENEEAVDDSQLPKDRFSAERLKGVDSTLKIQPAELGDSAVYLCASSASMETQYFGPGTRLLVL.

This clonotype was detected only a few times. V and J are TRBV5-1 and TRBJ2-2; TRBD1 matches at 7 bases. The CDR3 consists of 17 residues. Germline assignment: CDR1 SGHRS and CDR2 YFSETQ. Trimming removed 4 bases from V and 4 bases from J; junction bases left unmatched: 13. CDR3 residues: CASSAHRPGQRTGELFF. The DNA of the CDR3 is TGCGCCAGCAGCGCTCACCGTCCGGGACAGCGCACCGGGGAGCTGTTTTTT.

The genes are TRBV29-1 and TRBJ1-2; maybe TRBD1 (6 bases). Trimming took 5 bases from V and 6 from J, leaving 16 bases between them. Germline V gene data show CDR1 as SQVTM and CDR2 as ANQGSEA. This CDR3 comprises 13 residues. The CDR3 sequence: CSVIGGAGNGYTF. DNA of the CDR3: TGCAGCGTTATTGGGGGGGCAGGGAATGGCTACACCTTC.

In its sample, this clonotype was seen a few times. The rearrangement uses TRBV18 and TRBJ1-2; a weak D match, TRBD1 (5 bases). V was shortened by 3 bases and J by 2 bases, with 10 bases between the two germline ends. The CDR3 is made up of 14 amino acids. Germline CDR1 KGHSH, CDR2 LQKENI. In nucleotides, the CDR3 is TGTGCCAGCTCACCCAGGGCTAGGAACTATGGCTACACCTTC. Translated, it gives CASSPRARNYGYTF.

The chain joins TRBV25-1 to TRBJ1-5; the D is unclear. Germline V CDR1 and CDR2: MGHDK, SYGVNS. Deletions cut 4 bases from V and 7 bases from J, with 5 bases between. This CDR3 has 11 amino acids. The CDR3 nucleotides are TGTGCCAGCAGTGTTCGACAGCCCCAGCATTTT. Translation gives CASSVRQPQHF.

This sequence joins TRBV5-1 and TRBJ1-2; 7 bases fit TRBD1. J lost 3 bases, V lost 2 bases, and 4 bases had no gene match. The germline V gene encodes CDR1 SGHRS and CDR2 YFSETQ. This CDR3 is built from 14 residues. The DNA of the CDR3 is TGCGCCAGCAGCTTCTACGACAGGGACTATGGCTACACCTTC. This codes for CASSFYDRDYGYTF. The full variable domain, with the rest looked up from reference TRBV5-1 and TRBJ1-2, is KAGVTQTPRYLIKTRGQQVTLSCSPISGHRSVSWYQQTPGQGLQFLFEYFSETQRNKGNFPGRFSGRQFSNSRSEMNVSTLELGDSALYLCASSFYDRDYGYTFGSGTRLTVV.